This T cell receptor beta chain was sequenced for a study of vaccination and CD4 T cells after COVID-19. The study, taken as a whole, reports: Going from approximately 21 to 40, median SARS-CoV-2-reactive clonotypes did not rise significantly. Convalescent patients gained a median approximately 90% of their reactive clones only post-vaccination.

The Oncomine TCR Beta short-read assay was applied to DNA of cultured CD4+ T cells. MiXCR was run by TCRdb on the PCR reads, yielding one entry per CDR3 protein. The sample includes fewer than 13,000 distinct CDR3 sequences, roughly 30% of them seen just once. Germline CDR1 SGHVS, CDR2 FQNEAQ. The ends were cut back, 4 bases at V and 6 bases at J, with 12 bases in the middle. This CDR3 region has 14 residues. Treatment indicated: approximately 10-day PBMC culture with coronavirus spike peptide pools or control peptides (ViraFEST assay). US Alpha, Beta and Delta variants postdated the positive PCR dates, which ran from March to December 2020. The authors isolated CD4+ T cells by negative selection after roughly 11 days of culture. Comments on this clonotype: Its antigen remains unknown.

The gene calls are TRBV7-8 and TRBJ2-2; no firm D call. Material for sequencing was CD4+ T cells from blood, cultured in vitro. This TCR was recovered from a human donor who had recovered from COVID-19. DNA for the CDR3: TGTGCCAGCAGCTCACTCGCCAGAGCCGGGGAGCTGTTTTTT. The encoded protein is CASSSLARAGELFF.